A selection of T cell receptor beta chains follows, all from one sample in a study of T cell responses to AZD1222 COVID-19 vaccine. Sequenced by immunoSEQ multiplex PCR; TCRdb stores in-frame clones only, minus some. The data show approximately 100,000 clones, roughly 90% seen once. Material: peripheral blood, obtained on day 0 of AZD1222 vaccination. The receptor source for this set is an adult in good health. CDR3s include the opening cysteine and the closing phenylalanine or tryptophan. Fields, in order: CDR3 protein, CDR3 DNA, J gene, clone size, V gene, D gene. D genes are given only for firm matches. Not all rows give a size; the values are once, few, many and, for expanded clones, a class.

CDR3 protein: CASSVDRYNEQFF
CDR3 DNA: TGTGCCAGCAGCGTAGACCGATACAATGAGCAGTTCTTC
J gene: TRBJ2-1
clone size: few
V gene: TRBV9
D gene: .

CDR3 protein: CASSQDSYRDYEQYF
CDR3 DNA: TGTGCCAGCAGCCAGGATTCCTACAGGGATTACGAGCAGTACTTC
J gene: TRBJ2-7
clone size: .
V gene: TRBV3-1/TRBV3-2
D gene: .

CDR3 protein: CASSVGGWTEAFF
CDR3 DNA: TGTGCCAGCAGTGTGGGGGGCTGGACTGAAGCTTTCTTT
J gene: TRBJ1-1
clone size: .
V gene: TRBV27
D gene: .

CDR3 protein: CASSTQGSHSPLHF
CDR3 DNA: TGTGCCAGTAGTACGCAGGGTAGCCATTCACCCCTCCACTTT
J gene: TRBJ1-6
clone size: .
V gene: TRBV19
D gene: .

CDR3 protein: CASSEPDDRATQYF
CDR3 DNA: TGTGCCAGCTCAGAACCGGACGACAGGGCGACCCAGTACTTC
J gene: TRBJ2-5
clone size: .
V gene: TRBV18
D gene: TRBD1

CDR3 protein: CASSWDSSYNSPLHF
CDR3 DNA: TGTGCCAGCAGTTGGGATAGCTCCTATAATTCACCCCTCCACTTT
J gene: TRBJ1-6
clone size: once
V gene: TRBV6-5
D gene: .

CDR3 protein: CASSPRTGKYNEQFF
CDR3 DNA: TGTGCCAGCAGCCCCCGGACAGGGAAATACAATGAGCAGTTCTTC
J gene: TRBJ2-1
clone size: .
V gene: TRBV7-8
D gene: TRBD1

CDR3 protein: CATNLDRVFGAFF
CDR3 DNA: TGTGCCACCAACCTCGACAGGGTTTTCGGGGCTTTCTTT
J gene: TRBJ1-1
clone size: once
V gene: TRBV24-1
D gene: TRBD1

CDR3 protein: CASSPLQGASEKLFF
CDR3 DNA: TGTGCCAGCTCACCTTTACAGGGGGCAAGTGAAAAACTGTTTTTT
J gene: TRBJ1-4
clone size: .
V gene: TRBV18
D gene: TRBD1

CDR3 protein: CASSVTVLSGNTIYF
CDR3 DNA: TGTGCCAGTAGTGTAACCGTACTCTCTGGAAACACCATATATTTT
J gene: TRBJ1-3
clone size: .
V gene: TRBV19
D gene: .

CDR3 protein: CASSFTTAYEQYF
CDR3 DNA: TGTGCCAGCAGCTTTACTACAGCCTACGAGCAGTACTTC
J gene: TRBJ2-7
clone size: .
V gene: TRBV5-4
D gene: .

CDR3 protein: CASSLGGYNTGELFF
CDR3 DNA: TGTGCCAGCAGCTTAGGCGGGTATAACACCGGGGAGCTGTTTTTT
J gene: TRBJ2-2
clone size: .
V gene: TRBV7-3
D gene: .

CDR3 protein: CASSVALGQPQHF
CDR3 DNA: TGTGCCAGCAGCGTAGCCCTGGGTCAGCCCCAGCATTTT
J gene: TRBJ1-5
clone size: .
V gene: TRBV9
D gene: .

CDR3 protein: CASSPPGQRVQPQHF
CDR3 DNA: TGTGCCAGCTCACCACCTGGACAGCGCGTTCAGCCCCAGCATTTT
J gene: TRBJ1-5
clone size: .
V gene: TRBV18
D gene: .

CDR3 protein: CASSLDEGSGYTF
CDR3 DNA: TGTGCCAGCAGCTTAGATGAGGGATCCGGCTACACCTTC
J gene: TRBJ1-2
clone size: .
V gene: TRBV11-3
D gene: .

CDR3 protein: CASSLAGSNQPQHF
CDR3 DNA: TGTGCCAGCAGTCTAGCGGGGAGCAATCAGCCCCAGCATTTT
J gene: TRBJ1-5
clone size: .
V gene: TRBV7-2
D gene: .

CDR3 protein: CASSMRSGQYNSPLHF
CDR3 DNA: TGTGCCAGTAGTATGAGATCGGGCCAGTATAATTCACCCCTCCACTTT
J gene: TRBJ1-6
clone size: .
V gene: TRBV19
D gene: .

CDR3 protein: CASSFTGVNTEAFF
CDR3 DNA: TGCGCCAGCAGCTTTACAGGGGTGAACACTGAAGCTTTCTTT
J gene: TRBJ1-1
clone size: .
V gene: TRBV5-1
D gene: TRBD1

CDR3 protein: CASSLGGAREKLFF
CDR3 DNA: TGTGCCAGCAGCTTGGGTGGGGCTCGGGAAAAACTGTTTTTT
J gene: TRBJ1-4
clone size: once
V gene: TRBV5-4
D gene: .

CDR3 protein: CASSMGGYNSPLHF
CDR3 DNA: TGTGCCAGTAGTATGGGGGGTTATAATTCACCCCTCCACTTT
J gene: TRBJ1-6
clone size: .
V gene: TRBV19
D gene: .

CDR3 protein: CASSPSLTQYF
CDR3 DNA: TGTGCCAGCAGCCCGTCCCTGACGCAGTATTTT
J gene: TRBJ2-3
clone size: .
V gene: TRBV21-1
D gene: .

CDR3 protein: CASGPDGAVREEQYF
CDR3 DNA: TGCGCCAGCGGACCCGACGGGGCCGTGAGGGAAGAGCAGTACTTC
J gene: TRBJ2-7
clone size: .
V gene: TRBV5-1
D gene: .

CDR3 protein: CASSLSPGLYGYTF
CDR3 DNA: TGTGCCAGCAGTTTATCGCCAGGGCTATATGGCTACACCTTC
J gene: TRBJ1-2
clone size: .
V gene: TRBV28
D gene: .

CDR3 protein: CASSEGLATYEQYF
CDR3 DNA: TGCGCCAGCAGCGAGGGACTAGCTACCTACGAGCAGTACTTC
J gene: TRBJ2-7
clone size: .
V gene: TRBV5-1
D gene: TRBD2

CDR3 protein: CASSPRIVKEKLFF
CDR3 DNA: TGTGCCAGCAGCCCAAGGATTGTTAAGGAAAAACTGTTTTTT
J gene: TRBJ1-4
clone size: .
V gene: TRBV7-9
D gene: .

CDR3 protein: CASRLGVGQGSWNTEAFF
CDR3 DNA: TGTGCCAGCAGACTCGGCGTGGGACAGGGTAGTTGGAACACTGAAGCTTTCTTT
J gene: TRBJ1-1
clone size: once
V gene: TRBV27
D gene: TRBD1

CDR3 protein: CASSAQGAGGRTEAFF
CDR3 DNA: TGTGCCAGCAGCGCCCAGGGGGCGGGGGGGCGCACTGAAGCTTTCTTT
J gene: TRBJ1-1
clone size: .
V gene: TRBV7-2
D gene: TRBD1

CDR3 protein: CASSLTAGNQPQHF
CDR3 DNA: TGTGCCAGCAGTCTCACCGCTGGCAATCAGCCCCAGCATTTT
J gene: TRBJ1-5
clone size: .
V gene: TRBV6-5
D gene: .

CDR3 protein: CASRSPGSMNTQYF
CDR3 DNA: TGTGCCTCTCGCTCCCCCGGGTCGATGAATACGCAGTATTTT
J gene: TRBJ2-3
clone size: .
V gene: TRBV25-1
D gene: .

CDR3 protein: CASSQESRVTDTQYF
CDR3 DNA: TGCGCCAGCAGCCAAGAAAGTCGGGTCACAGATACGCAGTATTTT
J gene: TRBJ2-3
clone size: .
V gene: TRBV4-3
D gene: .

CDR3 protein: CASSVQGADSPLHF
CDR3 DNA: TGTGCCAGCAGCGTCCAGGGGGCGGATTCACCCCTCCACTTT
J gene: TRBJ1-6
clone size: .
V gene: TRBV9
D gene: TRBD1

CDR3 protein: CASSLLGSNGYTF
CDR3 DNA: TGTGCCAGCAGCTTACTCGGCTCGAACGGCTACACCTTC
J gene: TRBJ1-2
clone size: .
V gene: TRBV7-2
D gene: .

CDR3 protein: CASTGTHRYEQYF
CDR3 DNA: TGCGCCAGCACCGGGACACACCGTTACGAGCAGTACTTC
J gene: TRBJ2-7
clone size: .
V gene: TRBV5-1
D gene: .

CDR3 protein: CASSLQGVESDTQYF
CDR3 DNA: TGTGCCAGCAGCCTTCAGGGAGTAGAGAGTGATACGCAGTATTTT
J gene: TRBJ2-3
clone size: .
V gene: TRBV11-3
D gene: .

CDR3 protein: CASGRGRGYEQYF
CDR3 DNA: TGTGCCAGCGGCAGGGGGCGCGGGTACGAGCAGTACTTC
J gene: TRBJ2-7
clone size: .
V gene: TRBV27
D gene: TRBD1

CDR3 protein: CASSLAGTDTQYF
CDR3 DNA: TGTGCCAGCAGTTTAGCAGGCACAGATACGCAGTATTTT
J gene: TRBJ2-3
clone size: .
V gene: TRBV12-3/TRBV12-4
D gene: .

CDR3 protein: CASSQDSMTYEQYF
CDR3 DNA: TGCGCCAGCAGCCAAGATAGCATGACCTACGAGCAGTACTTC
J gene: TRBJ2-7
clone size: .
V gene: TRBV4-3
D gene: .

CDR3 protein: CASSRDLAYEQYF
CDR3 DNA: TGCGCCAGCAGCCGGGACTTAGCCTACGAGCAGTACTTC
J gene: TRBJ2-7
clone size: .
V gene: TRBV4-3
D gene: .

CDR3 protein: CAWAPSPYEQYF
CDR3 DNA: TGTGCCTGGGCGCCAAGCCCCTACGAGCAGTACTTC
J gene: TRBJ2-7
clone size: .
V gene: TRBV30
D gene: .

CDR3 protein: CASGLVVGAVNEKLFF
CDR3 DNA: TGTGCTAGTGGTTTGGTAGTGGGGGCCGTTAATGAAAAACTGTTTTTT
J gene: TRBJ1-4
clone size: .
V gene: TRBV12-5
D gene: .

CDR3 protein: CASSDSDRSTGELFF
CDR3 DNA: TGTGCCAGCAGTGACTCGGACAGGAGCACCGGGGAGCTGTTTTTT
J gene: TRBJ2-2
clone size: .
V gene: TRBV2
D gene: TRBD1

CDR3 protein: CASRLNQPQHF
CDR3 DNA: TGTGCCAGCAGATTAAATCAGCCCCAGCATTTT
J gene: TRBJ1-5
clone size: .
V gene: TRBV2
D gene: .

CDR3 protein: CASSLSVGESNQPQHF
CDR3 DNA: TGTGCCAGCAGTTTAAGTGTCGGGGAGAGCAATCAGCCCCAGCATTTT
J gene: TRBJ1-5
clone size: medium-sized
V gene: TRBV6-5
D gene: .

CDR3 protein: CASSKSQGSSYEQYF
CDR3 DNA: TGTGCCAGCAGTAAAAGTCAGGGCAGCTCCTACGAGCAGTACTTC
J gene: TRBJ2-7
clone size: .
V gene: TRBV27
D gene: .

CDR3 protein: CASSFGQVNTEAFF
CDR3 DNA: TGTGCCAGCAGTTTCGGACAGGTGAACACTGAAGCTTTCTTT
J gene: TRBJ1-1
clone size: .
V gene: TRBV6-2/TRBV6-3
D gene: TRBD1

CDR3 protein: CASSRGSTYEQYF
CDR3 DNA: TGTGCCAGCAGCAGAGGGTCGACCTACGAGCAGTACTTC
J gene: TRBJ2-7
clone size: once
V gene: TRBV11-3
D gene: .

CDR3 protein: CASSARTGPSPEQYF
CDR3 DNA: TGTGCCAGCAGCGCTCGGACAGGGCCCTCGCCCGAGCAGTACTTC
J gene: TRBJ2-7
clone size: .
V gene: TRBV9
D gene: TRBD1

CDR3 protein: CASSLARDQPQHF
CDR3 DNA: TGTGCCAGCAGCTTGGCTAGAGATCAGCCCCAGCATTTT
J gene: TRBJ1-5
clone size: .
V gene: TRBV13
D gene: .

CDR3 protein: CASSLAGKRSTGELFF
CDR3 DNA: TGTGCCAGCAGCTTGGCCGGCAAAAGATCTACCGGGGAGCTGTTTTTT
J gene: TRBJ2-2
clone size: .
V gene: TRBV5-4
D gene: .

CDR3 protein: CASSDLLGGQETQYF
CDR3 DNA: TGTGCCAGTAGTGACCTCCTAGGGGGCCAAGAGACCCAGTACTTC
J gene: TRBJ2-5
clone size: few
V gene: TRBV19
D gene: .